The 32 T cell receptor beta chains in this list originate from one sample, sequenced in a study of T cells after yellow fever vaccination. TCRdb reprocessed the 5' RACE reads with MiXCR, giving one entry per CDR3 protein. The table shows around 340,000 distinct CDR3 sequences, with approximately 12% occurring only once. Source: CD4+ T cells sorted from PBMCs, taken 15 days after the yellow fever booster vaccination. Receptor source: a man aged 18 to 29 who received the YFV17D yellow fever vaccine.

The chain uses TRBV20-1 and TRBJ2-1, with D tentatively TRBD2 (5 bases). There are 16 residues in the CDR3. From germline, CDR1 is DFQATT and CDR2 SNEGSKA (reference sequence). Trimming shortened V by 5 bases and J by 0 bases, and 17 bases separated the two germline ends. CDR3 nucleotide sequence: TGCAGTGCTTTCCCCGGAGCTGGGAGCTCCTACAATGAGCAGTTCTTC. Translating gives CSAFPGAGSSYNEQFF.

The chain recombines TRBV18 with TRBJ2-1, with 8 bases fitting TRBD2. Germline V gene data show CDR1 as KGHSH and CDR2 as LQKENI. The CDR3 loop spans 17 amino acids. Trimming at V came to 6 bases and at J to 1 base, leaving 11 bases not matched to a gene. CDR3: CASSLMTSANSYNEQFF. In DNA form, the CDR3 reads TGTGCCAGCTCTCTCATGACTAGCGCTAATTCCTACAATGAGCAGTTCTTC.

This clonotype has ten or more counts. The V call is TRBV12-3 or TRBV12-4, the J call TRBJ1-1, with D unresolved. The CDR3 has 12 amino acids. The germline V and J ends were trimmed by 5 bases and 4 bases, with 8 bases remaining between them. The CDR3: CASSPLGTEAFF. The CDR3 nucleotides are TGTGCCAGCAGTCCCTTGGGCACTGAAGCTTTCTTT.

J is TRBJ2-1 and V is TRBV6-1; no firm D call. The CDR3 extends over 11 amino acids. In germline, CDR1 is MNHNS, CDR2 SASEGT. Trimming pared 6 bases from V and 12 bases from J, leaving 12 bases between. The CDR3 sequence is CASRGPRGQFF. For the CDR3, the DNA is TGTGCCAGCAGAGGCCCCCGCGGGCAGTTCTTC.

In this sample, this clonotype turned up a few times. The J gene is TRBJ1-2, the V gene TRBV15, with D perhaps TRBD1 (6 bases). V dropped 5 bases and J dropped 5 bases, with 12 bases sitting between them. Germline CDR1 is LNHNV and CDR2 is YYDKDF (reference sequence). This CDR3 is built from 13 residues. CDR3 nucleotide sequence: TGTGCCACCAGCCCAGGACAGCAGTATGGCTACACCTTC. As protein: CATSPGQQYGYTF.

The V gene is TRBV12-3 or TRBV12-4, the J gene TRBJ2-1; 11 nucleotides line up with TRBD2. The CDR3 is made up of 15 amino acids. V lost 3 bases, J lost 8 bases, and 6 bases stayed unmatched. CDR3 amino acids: CASSLLTSGADEQFF. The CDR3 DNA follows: TGTGCCAGCAGTTTGCTGACTAGCGGGGCAGATGAGCAGTTCTTC.

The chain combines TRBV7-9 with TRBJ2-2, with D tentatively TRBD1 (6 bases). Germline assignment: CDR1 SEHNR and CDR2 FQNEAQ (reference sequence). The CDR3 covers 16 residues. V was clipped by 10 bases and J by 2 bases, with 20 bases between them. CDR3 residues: CATQVPGHTNTGELFF. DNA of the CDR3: TGTGCCACCCAAGTGCCGGGACATACAAACACCGGGGAGCTGTTTTTT.

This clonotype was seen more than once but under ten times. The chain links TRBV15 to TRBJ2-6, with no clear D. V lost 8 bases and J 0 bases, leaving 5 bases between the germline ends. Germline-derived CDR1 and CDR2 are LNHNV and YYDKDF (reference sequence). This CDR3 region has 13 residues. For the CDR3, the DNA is TGTGCCACCGGGTCCTCTGGGGCCAACGTCCTGACTTTC. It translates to CATGSSGANVLTF. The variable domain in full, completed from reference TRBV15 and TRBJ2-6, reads DAMVIQNPRYQVTQFGKPVTLSCSQTLNHNVMYWYQQKSSQAPKLLFHYYDKDFNNEADTPDNFQSRRPNTSFCFLDIRSPGLGDTAMYLCATGSSGANVLTFGAGSRLTVL.

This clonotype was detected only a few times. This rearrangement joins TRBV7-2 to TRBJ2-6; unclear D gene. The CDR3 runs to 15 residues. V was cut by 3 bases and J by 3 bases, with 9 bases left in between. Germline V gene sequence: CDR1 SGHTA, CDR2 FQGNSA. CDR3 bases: TGTGCCAGCAGCTTTCCCGGGCGTGGGGCCAACGTCCTGACTTTC. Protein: CASSFPGRGANVLTF.

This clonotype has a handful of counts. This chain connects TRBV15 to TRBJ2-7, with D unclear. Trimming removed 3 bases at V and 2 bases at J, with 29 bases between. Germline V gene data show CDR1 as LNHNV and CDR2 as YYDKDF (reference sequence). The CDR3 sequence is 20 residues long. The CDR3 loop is CATSRFLDLPGLVVPYEQYF. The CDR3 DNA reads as TGTGCCACCAGCAGGTTTTTGGACCTCCCCGGTTTGGTCGTTCCCTACGAGCAGTACTTC.

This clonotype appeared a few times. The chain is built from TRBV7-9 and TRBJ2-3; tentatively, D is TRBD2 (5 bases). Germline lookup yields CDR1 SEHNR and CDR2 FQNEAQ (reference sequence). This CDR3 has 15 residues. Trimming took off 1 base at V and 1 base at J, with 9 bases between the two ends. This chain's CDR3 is CASSLVRAGTDTQYF. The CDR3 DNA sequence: TGTGCCAGCAGCTTAGTGCGAGCGGGCACAGATACGCAGTATTTT.

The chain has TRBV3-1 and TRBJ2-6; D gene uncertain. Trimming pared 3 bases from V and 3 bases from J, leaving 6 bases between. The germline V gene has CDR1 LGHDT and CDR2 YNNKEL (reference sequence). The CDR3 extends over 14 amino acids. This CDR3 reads CASSQGDGANVLTF. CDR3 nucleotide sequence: TGTGCCAGCAGCCAGGGTGATGGGGCCAACGTCCTGACTTTC.

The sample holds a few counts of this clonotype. The CDR3 sequence is CASSSTTGSGNTIYF. CDR3 sequence (DNA): TGTGCCAGCAGCTCTACCACAGGATCTGGAAACACCATATATTTT. The chain is built from TRBV7-9 and TRBJ1-3; possible D gene TRBD1, 5 bases. V lost 4 bases and J lost 1, with 11 bases in between. There are 15 residues in the CDR3. Germline assignment: CDR1 SEHNR and CDR2 FQNEAQ (reference sequence).

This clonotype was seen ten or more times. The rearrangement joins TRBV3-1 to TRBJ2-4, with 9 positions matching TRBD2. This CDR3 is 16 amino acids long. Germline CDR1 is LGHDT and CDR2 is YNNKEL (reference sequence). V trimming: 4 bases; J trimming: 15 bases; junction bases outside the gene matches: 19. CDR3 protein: CASSRAAVSSGDPLYF. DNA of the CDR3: TGTGCCAGCAGCCGAGCGGCGGTGTCTAGCGGGGACCCCTTGTACTTC.

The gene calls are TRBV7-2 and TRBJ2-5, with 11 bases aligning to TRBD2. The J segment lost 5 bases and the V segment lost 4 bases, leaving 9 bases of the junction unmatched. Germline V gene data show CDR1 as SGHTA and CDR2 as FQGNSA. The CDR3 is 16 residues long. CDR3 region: CASSSIAGGPDETQYF. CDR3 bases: TGTGCCAGCAGCTCTATAGCGGGGGGGCCTGATGAGACCCAGTACTTC.

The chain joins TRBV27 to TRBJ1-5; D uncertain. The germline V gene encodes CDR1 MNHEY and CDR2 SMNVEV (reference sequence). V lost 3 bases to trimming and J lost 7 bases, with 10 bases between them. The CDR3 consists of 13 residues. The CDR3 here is CASSFGFRQPQHF. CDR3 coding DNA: TGTGCCAGCAGTTTCGGTTTTAGACAGCCCCAGCATTTT.

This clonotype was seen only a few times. CDR3: CASRMGRGPTNEKLFF. The CDR3 coding sequence is TGTGCCAGCAGGATGGGCCGGGGGCCAACTAATGAAAAACTGTTTTTT. The gene calls are TRBV7-9 and TRBJ1-4, with a weak D call TRBD1 (6 bases). The CDR3 loop spans 16 amino acids. Per germline, CDR1 SEHNR and CDR2 FQNEAQ (reference sequence). V shed 6 bases and J shed 0 bases, with 14 bases lying between them.

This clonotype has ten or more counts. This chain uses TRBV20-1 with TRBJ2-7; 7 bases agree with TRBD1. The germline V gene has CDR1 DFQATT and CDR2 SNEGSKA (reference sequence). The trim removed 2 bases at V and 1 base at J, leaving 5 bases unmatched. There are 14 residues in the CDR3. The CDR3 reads CSARLQGESYEQYF. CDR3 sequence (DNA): TGCAGTGCTAGACTCCAGGGGGAATCCTACGAGCAGTACTTC.

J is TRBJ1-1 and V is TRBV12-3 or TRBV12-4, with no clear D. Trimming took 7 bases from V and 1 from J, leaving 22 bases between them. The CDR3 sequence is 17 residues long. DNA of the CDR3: TGTGCCAGCACCCCCCCCGGACTCCGCCTCTCGAACACTGAAGCTTTCTTT. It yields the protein CASTPPGLRLSNTEAFF.

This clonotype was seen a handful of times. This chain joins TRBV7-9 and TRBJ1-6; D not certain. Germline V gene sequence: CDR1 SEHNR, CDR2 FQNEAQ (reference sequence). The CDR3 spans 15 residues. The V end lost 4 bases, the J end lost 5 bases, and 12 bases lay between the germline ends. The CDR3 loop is CASSWAAADNSPLHF. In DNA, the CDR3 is TGTGCCAGCAGCTGGGCAGCCGCGGATAATTCACCCCTCCACTTT. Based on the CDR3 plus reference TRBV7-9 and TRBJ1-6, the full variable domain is DTGVSQNPRHKITKRGQNVTFRCDPISEHNRLYWYRQTLGQGPEFLTYFQNEAQLEKSRLLSDRFSAERPKGSFSTLEIQRTEQGDSAMYLCASSWAAADNSPLHFGNGTRLTVT.

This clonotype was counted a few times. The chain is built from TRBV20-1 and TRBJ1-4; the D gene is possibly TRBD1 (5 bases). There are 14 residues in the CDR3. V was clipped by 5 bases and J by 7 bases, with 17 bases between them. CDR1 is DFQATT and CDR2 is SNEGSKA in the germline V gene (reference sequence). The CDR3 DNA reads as TGCAGTGCTGCGTCGGGGGGGTGGCCTGAAAAACTGTTTTTT. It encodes CSAASGGWPEKLFF.

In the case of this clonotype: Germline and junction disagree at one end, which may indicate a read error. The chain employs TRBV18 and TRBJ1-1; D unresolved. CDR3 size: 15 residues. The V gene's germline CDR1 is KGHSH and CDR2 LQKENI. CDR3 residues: CASSPPLAMRFESFF. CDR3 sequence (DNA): TGTGCCAGCTCACCACCATTGGCCATGCGTTTTGAATCTTTCTTT.

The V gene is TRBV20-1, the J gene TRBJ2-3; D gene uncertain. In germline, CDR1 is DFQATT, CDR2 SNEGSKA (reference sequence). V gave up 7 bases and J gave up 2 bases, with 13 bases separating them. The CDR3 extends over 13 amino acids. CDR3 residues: CSVRKSATDTQYF. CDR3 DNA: TGCAGTGTAAGAAAGTCAGCCACAGATACGCAGTATTTT.

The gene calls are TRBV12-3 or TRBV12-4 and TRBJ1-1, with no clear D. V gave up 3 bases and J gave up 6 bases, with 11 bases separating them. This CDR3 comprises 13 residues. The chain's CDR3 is CASSFLGNPEAFF. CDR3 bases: TGTGCCAGCAGTTTTTTAGGGAATCCTGAAGCTTTCTTT.

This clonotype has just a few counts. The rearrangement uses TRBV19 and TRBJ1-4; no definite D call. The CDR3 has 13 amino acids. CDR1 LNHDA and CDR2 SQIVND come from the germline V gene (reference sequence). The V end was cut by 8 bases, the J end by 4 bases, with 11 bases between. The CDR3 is CASRGVGNEKLFF. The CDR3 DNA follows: TGTGCCAGTCGGGGTGTGGGTAATGAAAAACTGTTTTTT.

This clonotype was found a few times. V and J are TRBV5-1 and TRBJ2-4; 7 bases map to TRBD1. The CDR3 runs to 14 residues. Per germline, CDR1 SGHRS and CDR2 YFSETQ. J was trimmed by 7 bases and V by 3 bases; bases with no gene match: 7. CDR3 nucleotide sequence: TGCGCCAGCAGCTCCTACAGGGGATCCAACATTCAGTACTTC. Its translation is CASSSYRGSNIQYF.

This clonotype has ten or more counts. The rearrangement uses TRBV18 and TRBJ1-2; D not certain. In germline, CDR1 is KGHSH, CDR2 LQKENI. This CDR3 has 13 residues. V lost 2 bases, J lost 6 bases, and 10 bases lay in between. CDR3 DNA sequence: TGTGCCAGCTCACCAGACGGGCTGGATGGCTACACCTTC. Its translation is CASSPDGLDGYTF. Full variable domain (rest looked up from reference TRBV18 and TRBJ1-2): NAGVMQNPRHLVRRRGQEARLRCSPMKGHSHVYWYRQLPEEGLKFMVYLQKENIIDESGMPKERFSAEFPKEGPSILRIQQVVRGDSAAYFCASSPDGLDGYTFGSGTRLTVV.

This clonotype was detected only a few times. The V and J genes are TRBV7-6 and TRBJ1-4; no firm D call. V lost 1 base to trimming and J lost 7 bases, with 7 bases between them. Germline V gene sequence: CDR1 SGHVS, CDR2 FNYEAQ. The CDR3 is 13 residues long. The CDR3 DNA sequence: TGTGCCAGCAGCTTAGGACCGCTTGAAAAACTGTTTTTT. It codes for CASSLGPLEKLFF.

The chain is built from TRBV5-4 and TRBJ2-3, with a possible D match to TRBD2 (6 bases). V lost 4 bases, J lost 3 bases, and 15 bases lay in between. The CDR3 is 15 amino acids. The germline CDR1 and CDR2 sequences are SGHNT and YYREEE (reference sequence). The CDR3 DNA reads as TGTGCCAGCAGCCCCGGCGGGACCCTGACAGATACGCAGTATTTT. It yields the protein CASSPGGTLTDTQYF.

The CDR3 nucleotides read TGTGCCAGCAGCTTAGTGGCAGGGGTTGAGGGGGAGCAGTACGTC. It is translated as CASSLVAGVEGEQYV. The chain has TRBV7-2 and TRBJ2-7; D is perhaps TRBD1 (6 bases). CDR3 length: 15 amino acids. CDR1 and CDR2 (germline): SGHTA, FQGNSA. V was cut by 1 base and J by 7 bases, with 17 bases left in between.

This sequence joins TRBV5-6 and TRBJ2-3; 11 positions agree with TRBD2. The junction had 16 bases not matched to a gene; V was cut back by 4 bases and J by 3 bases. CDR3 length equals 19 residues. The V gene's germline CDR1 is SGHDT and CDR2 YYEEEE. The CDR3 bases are TGTGCCAGCAGCGGAATAGCGGGGGGGCTTGTTATGAGGACAGATACGCAGTATTTT. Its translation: CASSGIAGGLVMRTDTQYF.

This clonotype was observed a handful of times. The CDR3 region is CASSQVIPGQGNYGYTF. In DNA, the CDR3 is TGCGCCAGCAGCCAAGTGATACCGGGACAGGGGAACTATGGCTACACCTTC. The chain has TRBV4-1 and TRBJ1-2; 10 positions agree with TRBD1. This CDR3 is built from 17 residues. Germline V gene data show CDR1 as MGHRA and CDR2 as YSYEKL. Trimming at V came to 1 base and at J to 2 bases, leaving 7 bases not matched to a gene.